This record looks at one T cell receptor (beta chain) sequence and its context. These data belong to a study of OX40 agonist ivuxolimab in advanced cancers. Assay used: immunoSEQ multiplex PCR; TCRdb lists only in-frame clones, some missing. The sample lists roughly 15,000 clones; roughly 92% were seen once. Germline V gives CDR1 SSHAT, CDR2 FNYEAQ (reference sequence). The CDR3 length is 13 residues. Deletions cut 4 bases from V and 4 bases from J, with 8 bases between. The chain joins TRBV7-7 to TRBJ1-5; D is ambiguous. Sample: CD4+ or CD8+ T cells sorted from blood, taken in a trial of the OX40 agonist ivuxolimab. The receptor comes from an adult with an advanced solid tumor such as melanoma, head and neck, liver or kidney cancer. The CDR3: CASSSTLNQPQHF. CDR3 coding DNA: TGTGCCAGCAGCTCTACTTTGAATCAGCCCCAGCATTTT.